The TCR beta chain under discussion was sequenced for a study of shared clonotypes between healthy human individuals. General study results and limits: Shared clonotypes: 4.5% to 6% naive CD4, roughly 3.5% naive CD8, 2.3% memory CD4, approximately 0.41% memory CD8. Researchers sampled only blood; tissue repertoires likely differ.

Some clones are missing from TCRdb's copy, which holds only in-frame ones; the method was immunoSEQ multiplex PCR. The sample records a few hundred thousand clones, more than 75% being singletons. Concerning this clone itself: Its antigen is currently unknown.

The germline V gene encodes CDR1 SGHNT and CDR2 YYREEE (reference sequence). The CDR3 sequence is 15 residues long. The V gene lost 2 bases and the J gene lost 0 bases, with 11 bases spanning the gap. This rearrangement joins TRBV5-4 to TRBJ1-1; D remains unclear. This sequence originates from a man younger than 35 in good health. The sequenced sample consisted of memory CD8+ T cells sorted from blood. Subset denoted: CD45RO+ cells pooled with CCR7-negative TemRA cells. CDR3 in DNA: TGTGCCAGCAGCTTTAGGGCAGCTATGAACACTGAAGCTTTCTTT. The encoded protein is CASSFRAAMNTEAFF.